These 15 T cell receptor beta chains share one sample of origin, sequenced in a study of shared clonotypes between healthy human individuals. The repertoire was sequenced with immunoSEQ multiplex PCR; TCRdb's copy has only in-frame clones and lacks some. The sample lists about 980,000 clones, 60% to 85% occurring once. Source material: memory CD4+ T cells sorted from blood. As for subset: CD45RA-negative fraction. All receptors derive from a man aged 18 to 29 in good health.

The chain couples TRBV30 to TRBJ1-6; TRBD1 matches at 7 bases. Germline V CDR1 and CDR2: GTSNPN, SVGIG (reference sequence). V dropped 4 bases and J dropped 2; count of bases not matched to a gene: 5. The CDR3 is 15 residues long. The CDR3 loop is CAWTGTATYNSPLHF. Written as DNA, the CDR3 is TGTGCCTGGACCGGGACAGCAACCTATAATTCACCCCTCCACTTT. Filled out from reference TRBV30 and TRBJ1-6, the complete variable domain reads SQTIHQWPATLVQPVGSPLSLECTVEGTSNPNLYWYRQAAGRGLQLLFYSVGIGQISSEVPQNLSASRPQDRQFILSSKKLLLSDSGFYLCAWTGTATYNSPLHFGNGTRLTVT.

The chain carries TRBV7-6 and TRBJ2-7; 7 bases match TRBD1. The trim removed 3 bases at V and 2 bases at J, leaving 13 bases unmatched. Germline CDR1 and CDR2: SGHVS and FNYEAQ. The CDR3 is 17 residues long. The CDR3 loop is CASSFMPPGTDPYEQYF. The DNA for the CDR3 is TGTGCCAGCAGCTTTATGCCTCCCGGGACAGATCCCTACGAGCAGTACTTC.

Comments on this clone: The same CDR3 also results from other DNA sequences found in this sample. This rearrangement joins TRBV5-1 to TRBJ1-2, with a possible D match to TRBD1 (5 bases). V gave up 2 bases and J gave up 4 bases, with 9 bases separating them. The germline V gene has CDR1 SGHRS and CDR2 YFSETQ. CDR3 size: 13 residues. In nucleotides, the CDR3 is TGCGCCAGCAGCTTAGGAGACAGCTATGGCTACACCTTC. Its translation: CASSLGDSYGYTF.

The chain employs TRBV5-4 and TRBJ2-3, with 10 bases identical to TRBD2. There are 16 residues in the CDR3. J was trimmed by 3 bases and V by 4 bases; bases with no gene match: 8. CDR1 and CDR2 (germline): SGHNT, YYREEE (reference sequence). The CDR3 region has the DNA TGTGCCAGCAGCCCGAGACTAGCGGGTCTAACAGATACGCAGTATTTT. Translating gives CASSPRLAGLTDTQYF.

The genes are TRBV5-1 and TRBJ2-7; D unclear. V dropped 0 bases and J dropped 2 bases, with 6 bases sitting between them. The germline V gene encodes CDR1 SGHRS and CDR2 YFSETQ. The CDR3 has 13 residues. CDR3 in amino acids: CASSLATAYEQYF. In DNA, the CDR3 is TGCGCCAGCAGCTTGGCTACCGCCTACGAGCAGTACTTC.

The chain joins TRBV25-1 to TRBJ1-1; D unresolved. Germline assignment: CDR1 MGHDK and CDR2 SYGVNS. Trimming left V 7 bases short and J 1 base short, with 4 bases between. The CDR3 spans 11 residues. The CDR3 region is CASMKNTEAFF. Here the CDR3 DNA reads TGTGCCAGCATGAAGAACACTGAAGCTTTCTTT.

The genes are TRBV5-1 and TRBJ2-2; the D gene is possibly TRBD1 (6 bases). V lost 4 bases and J lost 2, with 12 bases in between. The CDR3 covers 15 residues. The germline CDR1 and CDR2 sequences are SGHRS and YFSETQ. CDR3 DNA: TGCGCCAGCAGCCCACGGGACACCAACACCGGGGAGCTGTTTTTT. Translating gives CASSPRDTNTGELFF.

The chain joins TRBV14 to TRBJ1-2, with a weak D call TRBD1 (6 bases). Germline assignment: CDR1 SGHDN and CDR2 FVKESK. This CDR3 region has 14 residues. Trimming cost V 2 bases and J 7 bases, with 14 bases left between them. Here the CDR3 reads CASSQWSQGGGYTF. DNA of the CDR3: TGTGCCAGCAGCCAATGGTCACAGGGAGGTGGCTACACCTTC.

This chain connects TRBV10-3 to TRBJ1-1; 8 nucleotides match TRBD1. This CDR3 region has 14 residues. Per the germline V gene, CDR1 is ENHRY and CDR2 is SYGVKD. V was clipped by 5 bases and J by 4 bases; unmatched bases: 6. CDR3 residues: CAISSGGPATEAFF. CDR3 in DNA: TGTGCCATCAGTTCAGGGGGCCCGGCCACTGAAGCTTTCTTT.

This rearrangement joins TRBV5-1 to TRBJ2-7, with 10 bases aligning to TRBD1. V lost 0 bases and J lost 8; bases outside the gene matches: 5. Germline CDR1 reads SGHRS; CDR2 reads YFSETQ. The CDR3 is made up of 14 amino acids. The CDR3 here is CASSLEDRGLKQYF. CDR3 sequence (DNA): TGCGCCAGCAGCTTGGAAGACAGGGGGCTTAAGCAGTACTTC.

In its sample, this clone was seen a few times. The rearrangement links TRBV27 to TRBJ1-6; maybe TRBD1 (5 bases). Germline V lookup: CDR1 MNHEY, CDR2 SMNVEV (reference sequence). The CDR3 has 13 amino acids. The V and J ends lost 3 bases and 9 bases respectively, with 9 bases between them. Here the CDR3 reads CASSFQGGSPLHF. CDR3 sequence (DNA): TGTGCCAGCAGTTTCCAGGGTGGTTCACCCCTCCACTTT.

This chain links TRBV5-1 with TRBJ1-1; a weak D match, TRBD1 (5 bases). The V gene lost 4 bases and the J gene lost 1 base, with 14 bases spanning the gap. There are 15 residues in the CDR3. Germline V CDR1 and CDR2: SGHRS, YFSETQ. The CDR3 DNA is TGCGCCAGCAGCCTGGCGGGGGACCCGAACACTGAAGCTTTCTTT. This gives the protein CASSLAGDPNTEAFF.

The chain carries TRBV6-1 and TRBJ1-1; D gene uncertain. V was cut by 3 bases and J by 3 bases, with 11 bases left in between. The CDR3 has 14 residues. CDR1 is MNHNS and CDR2 is SASEGT in the germline V gene. CDR3 coding DNA: TGTGCCAGCAGTGACATAAGATCGGACACTGAAGCTTTCTTT. The encoded protein is CASSDIRSDTEAFF.

V usage is TRBV5-1 and J usage is TRBJ2-2; no definite D call. The germline V and J ends were trimmed by 0 bases and 2 bases, with 8 bases remaining between them. CDR1 is SGHRS, CDR2 YFSETQ, per germline. The CDR3 is made up of 15 amino acids. CDR3 in amino acids: CASSLDLINTGELFF. Here the CDR3 DNA reads TGCGCCAGCAGCTTGGACCTAATTAACACCGGGGAGCTGTTTTTT.

This clone occurred once. The rearrangement links TRBV27 to TRBJ1-6; D unresolved. V shed 7 bases and J shed 10 bases, with 11 bases lying between them. Per the germline V gene, CDR1 is MNHEY and CDR2 is SMNVEV (reference sequence). There are 12 residues in the CDR3. The CDR3 loop reads CASNSARSPLHF. For the CDR3, the DNA is TGTGCCAGCAACAGCGCCCGGTCACCCCTCCACTTT.